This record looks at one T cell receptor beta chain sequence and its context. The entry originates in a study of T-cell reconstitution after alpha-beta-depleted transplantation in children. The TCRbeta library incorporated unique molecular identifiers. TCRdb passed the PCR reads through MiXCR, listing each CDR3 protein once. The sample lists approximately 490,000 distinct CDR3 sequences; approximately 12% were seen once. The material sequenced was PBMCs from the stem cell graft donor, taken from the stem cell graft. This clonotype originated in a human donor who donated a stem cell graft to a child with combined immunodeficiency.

The CDR3 protein is CASSEVSGGYGYTF. CDR3 nucleotides: TGTGCCAGCAGTGAGGTGTCAGGGGGTTATGGCTACACCTTC. The chain joins TRBV6-1 to TRBJ1-2; 7 bases are a match to TRBD1. This CDR3 has 14 amino acids. V shed 3 bases, J shed 5 bases, and the junction held 6 bases outside the gene matches. From germline, CDR1 is MNHNS and CDR2 SASEGT.